This T cell receptor beta chain was identified during a study of blood T cells in healthy people across ages. Germline CDR1 and CDR2: SGHTA and FQGTGA. The CDR3 runs 15 residues. Trimming stripped 0 bases from V and 4 bases from J, with 12 bases between. A second PCR, run for about 7 to 11 cycles, used a sample-barcoded 5' primer plus a J-beta primer mix. TCRdb fed the 5' RACE reads into MiXCR, producing one record per CDR3 protein. The repertoire consists of 550,000 to 750,000 distinct CDR3 sequences, with about 21% occurring once and the leading ten covering 3% to 4%. This clonotype appeared many times.

Sequences were obtained from blood. The chain has TRBV7-3 and TRBJ2-5; possibly TRBD2 for D (6 bases). The TCR was taken from a man between 65 and 85 years old in good health. This CDR3 reads CASSLTEGPRETQYF. The CDR3, as DNA: TGTGCCAGCAGCTTAACGGAGGGCCCTCGAGAGACCCAGTACTTC. The full variable domain, rest sourced from reference TRBV7-3 and TRBJ2-5, is GAGVSQTPSNKVTEKGKYVELRCDPISGHTALYWYRQSLGQGPEFLIYFQGTGAADDSGLPNDRFFAVRPEGSVSTLKIQRTERGDSAVYLCASSLTEGPRETQYFGPGTRLLVL.